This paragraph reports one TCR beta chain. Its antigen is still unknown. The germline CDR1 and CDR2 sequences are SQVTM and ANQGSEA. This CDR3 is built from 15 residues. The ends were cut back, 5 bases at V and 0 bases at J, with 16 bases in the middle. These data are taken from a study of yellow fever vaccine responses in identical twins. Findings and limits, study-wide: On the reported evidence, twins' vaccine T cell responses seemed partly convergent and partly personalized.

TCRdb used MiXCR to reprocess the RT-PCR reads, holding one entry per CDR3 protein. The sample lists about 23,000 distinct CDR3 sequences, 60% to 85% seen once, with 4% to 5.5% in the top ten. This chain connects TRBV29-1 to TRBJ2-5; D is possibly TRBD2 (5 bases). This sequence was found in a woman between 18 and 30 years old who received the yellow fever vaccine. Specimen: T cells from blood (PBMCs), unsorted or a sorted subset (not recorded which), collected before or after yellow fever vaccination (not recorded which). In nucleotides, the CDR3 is TGCAGCGTTAAGATTGGGAGCGGAGACCAAGAGACCCAGTACTTC. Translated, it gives CSVKIGSGDQETQYF. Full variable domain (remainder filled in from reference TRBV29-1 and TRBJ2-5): SAVISQKPSRDICQRGTSLTIQCQVDSQVTMMFWYRQQPGQSLTLIATANQGSEATYESGFVIDKFPISRPNLTFSTLTVSNMSPEDSSIYLCSVKIGSGDQETQYFGPGTRLLVL.